This TCR beta chain came from a study of blood T cell repertoires in COVID-19. Study-level information: Material from acute and convalescent COVID-19 was sourced from the United States, Italy and Spain. In each case, the material was cDNA or gDNA derived from T cells, B-cell-depleted T cells, or PBMCs.

The CDR3 is 14 amino acids. V was trimmed by 4 bases and J by 5 bases, leaving 14 bases between them. The germline gives CDR1 SNHLY, CDR2 FYNNEI. Original handling: The assay estimated nucleated cells by amplifying reference gene primers. Repertoires were generated with immunoSEQ multiplex PCR, while TCRdb's copy carries only in-frame clones and drops some. That table supplies the V and J calls and clone size; D and trimming were determined from the DNA. In the table there are 150,000 to 160,000 clones, about four fifths of which are singletons. This clonotype was sampled from a woman aged 55-70 years with acute or convalescent COVID-19. This chain joins TRBV2 and TRBJ1-2; a weak D match, TRBD1 (5 bases). Sequenced input: peripheral blood. The CDR3 DNA is TGTGCCAGCAGTGGCCCAGGGACTGGATATGGCTACACCTTC. Translated: CASSGPGTGYGYTF.